These T cell receptor beta chains were read from a single sample in a study of T cell repertoires in cytomegalovirus infection. TCRdb fed the reads into MiXCR, producing one record per CDR3 protein. Of 570,000 or so distinct CDR3 sequences in the sample, roughly 43% are singletons; the top ten hold 48%. Their cognate antigens are unknown. The sequences come from cultured PBMCs, collected from culture after CMV antigen stimulation. These receptors were obtained from a human donor in good health (CMV status not recorded). Some clones in this sample may be carry-over from other donors' samples. The CDR3 runs from the conserved cysteine through the conserved F or W. D genes are given only for firm matches. Size values are once, few and many counts, or a class for expanded clones, and some rows have none.

d_call	v_call	clone_size	j_call	cdr3_nt	cdr3_aa
TRBD2	TRBV20-1	.	TRBJ2-1	TGCAGTGCTAGATCGGGGACTAGCGGTTACAATGAGCAGTTCTTC	CSARSGTSGYNEQFF
.	TRBV15	.	TRBJ2-7	TGTGCCACCAGCAGAGATCCAGTTTCCTACGAGCAGTACTTC	CATSRDPVSYEQYF
.	TRBV19	.	TRBJ1-2	TGTGCCAGTACCCCAGGGCCAGCCAACTATGGCTACACCTTC	CASTPGPANYGYTF
.	TRBV20-1	.	TRBJ2-5	TGCAGTGCTAGAGGGACTTGGGGAGACCAGTACTTC	CSARGTWGDQYF
TRBD1	TRBV25-1	.	TRBJ2-6	TGTGCCAGCAGTGAATTCGGACAGGGAACTTCAGGGGCCAACGTCCTGACTTTC	CASSEFGQGTSGANVLTF
TRBD2	TRBV28	.	TRBJ2-7	TGTGCCAGCAGTTTATTGGGACTAGCAGACGAGCAGTACTTC	CASSLLGLADEQYF
.	TRBV28	.	TRBJ2-5	TGTGCCAGCAGTCTTCGTGGAGCGGGCGCTAGGCGAGAGACCCAGTACTTC	CASSLRGAGARRETQYF
.	TRBV19	.	TRBJ1-6	TGTGCCAGTAGTATAACCCCCGGCATTTCACCCCTCCACTTT	CASSITPGISPLHF
.	TRBV7-2	few	TRBJ2-7	TGTGCCACAAAGACTAGGGAAACCTACGAGCAGTACTTC	CATKTRETYEQYF
TRBD2	TRBV5-1	.	TRBJ2-1	TGCGCCAGCAGCTTGGCTACTAGCGGGAGTGCTAGCTCCTACAATGAGCAGTTCTTC	CASSLATSGSASSYNEQFF
.	TRBV7-2	many	TRBJ2-5	TGTGCCAGCAGCCAGGGGCCTGTGAGACCGAGAAGAAGCTTC	CASSQGPVRPRRSF
.	TRBV7-9	few	TRBJ2-4	TGTGCCAGCAGCTTAGAGGGGCCCGCGGACATTCAGTACTTC	CASSLEGPADIQYF
.	TRBV7-6	few	TRBJ2-7	TGTGCCAGCAGCCGGGACAACTCCTACGAGCAGTACTTC	CASSRDNSYEQYF
TRBD2	TRBV5-6	.	TRBJ2-7	TGTGCCAGCAGCTTGGGGGGGCCGACTAGCGTTGGGTACGAGCAGTACTTC	CASSLGGPTSVGYEQYF
.	TRBV6-1	few	TRBJ2-1	TGTGCCAGCAGCGAAGCGTCCCCCTTCCCCAATGAGCAGTTCTTC	CASSEASPFPNEQFF
TRBD2	TRBV6-2/TRBV6-3	few	TRBJ2-5	TGTGCCAGCAGCCCACAGAGCCGGGGGGAAGAGACCCAGTACTTC	CASSPQSRGEETQYF
TRBD2	TRBV30	.	TRBJ2-1	TGTGCCTGGAGTACCCTATCGGGAGGGTTTTTTGAGCAGTTCTTC	CAWSTLSGGFFEQFF
.	TRBV7-9	.	TRBJ1-2	TGTGCCAGCAGCTTTTGGCCCGGCAGGGGCGCATACTATGGCTACACCTTC	CASSFWPGRGAYYGYTF
.	TRBV12-3/TRBV12-4	.	TRBJ2-6	TGTGCCAGCAGTTTGGGGGCCAACGTCCTGACTTTC	CASSLGANVLTF
.	TRBV7-9	.	TRBJ1-3	TGTGCCAGCAGCCCAAGTTTCATCCTGGCCTTCTCTGGAAACACCATATATTTT	CASSPSFILAFSGNTIYF
TRBD2	TRBV7-2	.	TRBJ2-7	TGTGCCAGCAGCTTAGAGGGGTCGGGGGGGCGTGAGCAGTACTTC	CASSLEGSGGREQYF
.	TRBV7-2	.	TRBJ1-3	TGTGCCAGCAGCCCCTCCCGCACCTCCATATATTTT	CASSPSRTSIYF
.	TRBV10-3	few	TRBJ1-3	TGTGCCATCAGTGAGATTAAGGGGCGATACTCTGGAAACACCATATATTTT	CAISEIKGRYSGNTIYF
.	TRBV5-1	.	TRBJ2-5	TGCGCCAGCAGCTTGGACAGTTTGGAGACCCAGTACTTC	CASSLDSLETQYF
.	TRBV7-9	.	TRBJ2-3	TGTGCCAGCAGCCCAACAAGACGGCCGGGACGACTAAGCACAGATACGCAGTATTTT	CASSPTRRPGRLSTDTQYF
TRBD2	TRBV5-1	.	TRBJ2-1	TGCGCCAGCAGCTTCCTGCGGGGGGAAGACAATGAGCAGTTCTTC	CASSFLRGEDNEQFF
TRBD1	TRBV10-3	.	TRBJ1-3	TGTGCCATCAGCAACAGGGGGCAGGGAAACACCATATATTTT	CAISNRGQGNTIYF
TRBD1	TRBV6-1	.	TRBJ1-5	TGTGCCAGCAGCCTACACCGGACAGGGTACGGTCAGCCCCAGCATTTT	CASSLHRTGYGQPQHF
.	TRBV7-2	.	TRBJ2-5	TGTGCCAGCAGCGTGGACAGCCAAGAGACCCAGTACTTC	CASSVDSQETQYF
.	TRBV28	once	TRBJ1-3	TGTGCCAGCAGTACCCCGACAGGAGCTGGAAACACCATATATTTT	CASSTPTGAGNTIYF
.	TRBV7-9	few	TRBJ2-5	TGTGCCAGCAGCTTTGGCGGTCGTCAAGAGACCCAGTACTTC	CASSFGGRQETQYF
.	TRBV7-2	few	TRBJ2-7	TGTGCCAGCAGCTCCTTGGTCAAGTACGAGCAGTACTTC	CASSSLVKYEQYF
.	TRBV29-1	.	TRBJ2-3	TGCAGCGTTGGCACAGATACGCAGTATTTT	CSVGTDTQYF